The 23 T cell receptor beta chains reported below all come from one sample, sequenced in a study of cytomegalovirus exposure and HLA in healthy donors. 60 Vbeta and 13 Jbeta primers were used in PCR. Sequenced by immunoSEQ multiplex PCR; TCRdb stores in-frame clones only, minus some. The repertoire holds about 90,000 clones, with 62% as singletons. Sequenced material: PBMCs. The receptors derive from a woman in her twenties or thirties in good health and CMV-seropositive.

The chain employs TRBV19 and TRBJ2-1, with D possibly being TRBD1 (6 bases). CDR1 and CDR2 (germline): LNHDA, SQIVND (reference sequence). This CDR3 is built from 15 residues. V gave up 5 bases and J gave up 2 bases, with 13 bases separating them. CDR3 nucleotides: TGTGCCAGTAGTCTCGGGACACTTACCTACAATGAGCAGTTCTTC. Translation: CASSLGTLTYNEQFF.

The V and J genes are TRBV21-1 and TRBJ2-7; no check of the table's D call, TRBD2, against the DNA was made. TRBV21-1 represents a pseudogene. There are 14 residues in the CDR3. The CDR3 sequence: CASSNGRAGWEQYF. The CDR3 nucleotides are TGTGCCAGCAGCAACGGGAGGGCTGGGTGGGAGCAGTACTTC.

This clone was observed once. This rearrangement joins TRBV7-2 to TRBJ1-2, with D unresolved. This CDR3 comprises 12 residues. Per the germline V gene, CDR1 is SGHTA and CDR2 is FQGNSA. V lost 2 bases and J 6 bases, leaving 7 bases between the germline ends. The CDR3 DNA is TGTGCCAGCAGCTTATATCAGAATGGCTACACCTTC. Translated: CASSLYQNGYTF.

The CDR3 spells CASSWGQPSPGYTF. CDR3 coding DNA: TGTGCCAGCAGCTGGGGACAGCCATCCCCTGGCTACACCTTC. The genes are TRBV5-4 and TRBJ1-2; 7 bases line up with TRBD1. This CDR3 region has 14 residues. Germline trimming cut 3 bases from V and 7 bases from J; bases unmatched to any gene: 9. Germline CDR1 is SGHNT and CDR2 is YYREEE (reference sequence).

This chain links TRBV6-5 with TRBJ2-1; 13 nucleotides match TRBD2. J lost 5 bases, V lost 10 bases, and 5 bases had no gene match. CDR3 length equals 14 residues. Per germline, CDR1 MNHEY and CDR2 SVGAGI. CDR3 residues: CAIRTSGGDNEQFF. Here the CDR3 DNA reads TGTGCCATCCGGACTAGCGGGGGAGACAATGAGCAGTTCTTC.

V gene TRBV6-5 combines with J gene TRBJ1-1; 9 positions match TRBD1. There are 13 residues in the CDR3. V lost 6 bases, J lost 5 bases, and 4 bases stayed unmatched. Germline V gene sequence: CDR1 MNHEY, CDR2 SVGAGI. The CDR3: CASRDRGGTEAFF. The CDR3 coding sequence is TGTGCCAGCAGGGACAGGGGAGGAACTGAAGCTTTCTTT.

This clone was counted only a few times. The chain combines TRBV4-1 with TRBJ1-5; D gene ambiguous. Germline V gene lookup returns CDR1 MGHRA and CDR2 YSYEKL. Trimming removed 2 bases at V and 7 bases at J, with 9 bases between. The CDR3 runs 13 residues. CDR3 sequence: CASSQFERQPQHF. CDR3 nucleotide sequence: TGCGCCAGCAGCCAATTTGAGAGACAGCCCCAGCATTTT.

This clone turned up a few times. The rearrangement joins TRBV27 to TRBJ2-5; 8 bases map to TRBD2. Germline loops: CDR1 MNHEY, CDR2 SMNVEV (reference sequence). This CDR3 has 16 residues. The trim removed 3 bases at V and 2 bases at J, leaving 8 bases unmatched. CDR3 amino acids: CASSLGAASGQETQYF. In DNA, the CDR3 is TGTGCCAGCAGTTTGGGAGCGGCTAGCGGGCAAGAGACCCAGTACTTC.

V and J are TRBV18 and TRBJ1-1; 11 bases are a match to TRBD1. The CDR3 is made up of 14 amino acids. Germline CDR1 KGHSH, CDR2 LQKENI. J lost 5 bases, V lost 5 bases, and 4 bases had no gene match. CDR3 sequence: CASSSDRGLTEAFF. The CDR3 DNA is TGTGCCAGCTCATCGGACAGGGGGCTAACTGAAGCTTTCTTT.

This clone was seen just once. The chain has TRBV11-3 and TRBJ2-7; D possibly corresponds to TRBD1 (6 bases). The CDR3 length is 13 residues. The germline gives CDR1 SGHNT, CDR2 YENEEA. Deletions cut 6 bases from V and 5 bases from J, with 14 bases between. The DNA for the CDR3 is TGTGCCAGCAGTTACGACAGGCTCCACGAGCAGTACTTC. Amino acids: CASSYDRLHEQYF.

This rearrangement joins TRBV7-2 to TRBJ1-2, with 8 nucleotides matching TRBD1. The germline V gene has CDR1 SGHTA and CDR2 FQGNSA. V trimming: 5 bases; J trimming: 7 bases; junction bases outside the gene matches: 9. This CDR3 is 14 amino acids long. CDR3 DNA: TGTGCCAGCAGCCAGGGGGCGGAGGGCATTGGCTACACCTTC. Its translation is CASSQGAEGIGYTF.

V is TRBV7-9 and J is TRBJ1-3, with D possibly being TRBD1 (5 bases). V lost 0 bases to trimming and J lost 1 base, with 13 bases between them. CDR1 and CDR2 (germline): SEHNR, FQNEAQ (reference sequence). The CDR3 runs to 17 residues. The CDR3 sequence is CASSLAAGLGSGNTIYF. The CDR3 bases are TGTGCCAGCAGCTTAGCGGCAGGGCTGGGATCTGGAAACACCATATATTTT.

This clone was counted only a few times. The CDR3 DNA sequence: TGTGCCTGGAGCGGGGAGCGACAGCCCCAGCATTTT. This encodes CAWSGERQPQHF. This chain connects TRBV30 to TRBJ1-5; D is uncertain. Germline loops: CDR1 GTSNPN, CDR2 SVGIG (reference sequence). The V end was cut by 3 bases, the J end by 7 bases, with 10 bases between. There are 12 residues in the CDR3.

The chain recombines TRBV6-5 with TRBJ1-4, with a tentative D call TRBD1 (5 bases). Per germline, CDR1 MNHEY and CDR2 SVGAGI. The germline V and J ends were trimmed by 8 bases and 5 bases, with 15 bases remaining between them. The CDR3 runs 14 residues. In nucleotides, the CDR3 is TGTGCCAGCGGACGGGGTGGGGGGAATGAAAAACTGTTTTTT. Its translation is CASGRGGGNEKLFF.

The rearrangement uses TRBV28 and TRBJ1-6; 7 positions match TRBD1. The CDR3 loop spans 13 amino acids. V lost 6 bases, J lost 9 bases, and 5 bases stayed unmatched. Germline lookup yields CDR1 MDHEN and CDR2 SYDVKM. CDR3 in DNA: TGTGCCAGCAGGGGGACAGCGGTTTCACCCCTCCACTTT. Amino acids: CASRGTAVSPLHF.

Only a few counts were recorded for this clone. V is TRBV19 and J is TRBJ2-3; perhaps TRBD2 as D (5 bases). The CDR3 has 13 residues. Germline-derived CDR1 and CDR2 are LNHDA and SQIVND (reference sequence). Trimming cost V 7 bases and J 2 bases, with 10 bases left between them. The CDR3 sequence: CASTPGNTDTQYF. In DNA, the CDR3 is TGTGCCAGTACTCCGGGGAACACAGATACGCAGTATTTT.

On this clone itself: Other DNA variants within this sample encode the same CDR3. The chain recombines TRBV7-9 with TRBJ2-1, with 8 bases identical to TRBD1. CDR1 and CDR2 from the germline V gene are SEHNR and FQNEAQ (reference sequence). CDR3 length: 13 amino acids. V trimming: 3 bases; J trimming: 7 bases; junction bases outside the gene matches: 2. Written as DNA, the CDR3 is TGTGCCAGCAGCTTGACAGGGGTAAATGAGCAGTTCTTC. It is translated as CASSLTGVNEQFF.

This clone was counted only a few times. The gene calls are TRBV5-8 and TRBJ2-7; 7 bases line up with TRBD1. Losses at the gene ends were 1 base for V and 2 bases for J; bases not matched to a gene: 3. The CDR3 sequence is 14 residues long. Per the germline V gene, CDR1 is SGHTS and CDR2 is YDEGEE. The CDR3 spells CASSLKDRPYEQYF. CDR3 nucleotides: TGTGCCAGCAGCTTGAAGGACAGGCCCTACGAGCAGTACTTC. The whole variable domain, remainder taken from reference TRBV5-8 and TRBJ2-7, is EAGVTQSPTHLIKTRGQQATLRCSPISGHTSVYWYQQALGLGLQFLLWYDEGEERNRGNFPPRFSGRQFPNYSSELNVNALELEDSALYLCASSLKDRPYEQYFGPGTRLTVT.

V gene TRBV7-9 combines with J gene TRBJ1-2; D possibly corresponds to TRBD1 (5 bases). V lost 5 bases to trimming and J lost 8 bases, with 21 bases between them. CDR1 is SEHNR and CDR2 is FQNEAQ in the germline V gene (reference sequence). The CDR3 loop spans 15 amino acids. CDR3 DNA: TGTGCCAGCAGCGATATTGACGGGGGATCGCGCGGCTACACCTTC. Protein: CASSDIDGGSRGYTF.

This clone was seen a handful of times. This chain links TRBV6-5 with TRBJ1-1; a weak D match, TRBD1 (6 bases). CDR3 size: 12 residues. V dropped 7 bases and J dropped 8 bases, with 14 bases sitting between them. CDR1 and CDR2 from the germline V gene are MNHEY and SVGAGI. This chain's CDR3 is CASNSVGQEAFF. Here the CDR3 DNA reads TGTGCCAGCAACTCGGTTGGACAGGAAGCTTTCTTT.

The rearrangement joins TRBV10-3 to TRBJ1-2; TRBD1 matches 11 bases. The CDR3 runs 19 residues. Trimming took 4 bases from V and 4 from J; bases not matched to a gene: 17. Germline V gives CDR1 ENHRY, CDR2 SYGVKD. The CDR3 loop reads CAISVQYGTGGSLGYGYTF. CDR3 sequence (DNA): TGTGCCATCAGTGTCCAGTACGGGACAGGGGGATCGTTAGGCTATGGCTACACCTTC.

This chain joins TRBV4-1 and TRBJ2-1; maybe TRBD1 (6 bases). V dropped 4 bases and J dropped 8 bases, with 15 bases sitting between them. Germline CDR1 is MGHRA and CDR2 is YSYEKL. The CDR3 consists of 14 residues. CDR3 sequence reads: CASSRRQVDDEQFF. CDR3 in DNA: TGCGCCAGCAGCCGCCGACAGGTAGACGATGAGCAGTTCTTC.

This clone was observed a few times. The chain employs TRBV18 and TRBJ2-3; 8 bases are a match to TRBD2. Germline V gene lookup returns CDR1 KGHSH and CDR2 LQKENI. With 0 bases clipped from V and 3 bases from J, the junction kept 14 bases outside the gene matches. The CDR3 sequence is 19 residues long. The CDR3 bases are TGTGCCAGCTCACCACCACCTCCCGGGGGGGAGGTTTGGACAGATACGCAGTATTTT. It specifies CASSPPPPGGEVWTDTQYF.